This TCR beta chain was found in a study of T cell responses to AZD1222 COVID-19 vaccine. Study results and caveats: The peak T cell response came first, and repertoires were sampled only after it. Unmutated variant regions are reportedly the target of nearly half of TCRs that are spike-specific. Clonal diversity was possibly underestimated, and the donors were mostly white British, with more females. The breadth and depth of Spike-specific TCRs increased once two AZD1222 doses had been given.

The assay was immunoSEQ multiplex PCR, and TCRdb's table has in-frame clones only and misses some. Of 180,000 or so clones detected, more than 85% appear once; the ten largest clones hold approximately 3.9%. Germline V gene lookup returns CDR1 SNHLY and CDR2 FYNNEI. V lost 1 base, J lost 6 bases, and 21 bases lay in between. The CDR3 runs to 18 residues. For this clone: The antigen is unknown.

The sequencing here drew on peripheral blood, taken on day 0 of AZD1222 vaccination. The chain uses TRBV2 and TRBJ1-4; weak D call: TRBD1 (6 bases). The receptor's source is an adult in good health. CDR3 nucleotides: TGTGCCAGCAGTGAAGGCTGGGTGTTGAACAGGGAAGATGAAAAACTGTTTTTT. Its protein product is CASSEGWVLNREDEKLFF.